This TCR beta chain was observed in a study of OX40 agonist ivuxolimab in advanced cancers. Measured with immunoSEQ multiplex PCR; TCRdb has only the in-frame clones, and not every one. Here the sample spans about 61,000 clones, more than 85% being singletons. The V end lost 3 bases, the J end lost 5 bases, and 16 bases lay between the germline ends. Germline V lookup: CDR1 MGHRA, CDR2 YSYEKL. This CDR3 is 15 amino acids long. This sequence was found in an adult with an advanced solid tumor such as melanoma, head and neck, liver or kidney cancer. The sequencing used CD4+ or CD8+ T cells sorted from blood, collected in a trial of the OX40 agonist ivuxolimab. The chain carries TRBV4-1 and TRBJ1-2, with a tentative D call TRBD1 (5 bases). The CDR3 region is CASSHPTGAGYGYTF. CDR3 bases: TGCGCCAGCAGCCACCCGACCGGGGCAGGGTATGGCTACACCTTC.